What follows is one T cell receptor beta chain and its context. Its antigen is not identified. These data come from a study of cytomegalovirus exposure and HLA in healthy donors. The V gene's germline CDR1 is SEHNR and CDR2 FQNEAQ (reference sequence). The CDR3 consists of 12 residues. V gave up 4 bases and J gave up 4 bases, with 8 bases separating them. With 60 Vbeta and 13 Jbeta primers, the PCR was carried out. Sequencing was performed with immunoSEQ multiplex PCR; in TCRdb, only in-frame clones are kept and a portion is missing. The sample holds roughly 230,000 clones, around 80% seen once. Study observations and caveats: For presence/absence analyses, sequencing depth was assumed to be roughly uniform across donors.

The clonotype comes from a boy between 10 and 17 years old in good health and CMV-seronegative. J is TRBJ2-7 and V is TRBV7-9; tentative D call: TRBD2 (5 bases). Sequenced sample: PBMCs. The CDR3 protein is CASSSGLYEQYF. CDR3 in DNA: TGTGCCAGCAGCTCGGGGTTATACGAGCAGTACTTC. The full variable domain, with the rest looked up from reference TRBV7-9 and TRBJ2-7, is DTGVSQNPRHKITKRGQNVTFRCDPISEHNRLYWYRQTLGQGPEFLTYFQNEAQLEKSRLLSDRFSAERPKGSFSTLEIQRTEQGDSAMYLCASSSGLYEQYFGPGTRLTVT.